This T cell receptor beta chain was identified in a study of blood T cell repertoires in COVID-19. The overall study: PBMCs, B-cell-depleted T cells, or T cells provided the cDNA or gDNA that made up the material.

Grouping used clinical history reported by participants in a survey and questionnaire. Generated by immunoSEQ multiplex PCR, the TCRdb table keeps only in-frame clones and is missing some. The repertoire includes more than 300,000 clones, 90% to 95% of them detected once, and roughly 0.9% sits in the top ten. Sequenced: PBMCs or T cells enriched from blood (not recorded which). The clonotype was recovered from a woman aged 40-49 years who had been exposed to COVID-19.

The CDR3 DNA follows: TGTGCCTTTTGGAGCGGCGGCTACACCTTC. Translated, it gives CAFWSGGYTF. V gene TRBV6-5 combines with J gene TRBJ1-2; D unresolved. Germline V gene data show CDR1 as MNHEY and CDR2 as SVGAGI. The CDR3 covers 10 residues. Trimming removed 11 bases from V and 8 bases from J, with 12 bases in between.